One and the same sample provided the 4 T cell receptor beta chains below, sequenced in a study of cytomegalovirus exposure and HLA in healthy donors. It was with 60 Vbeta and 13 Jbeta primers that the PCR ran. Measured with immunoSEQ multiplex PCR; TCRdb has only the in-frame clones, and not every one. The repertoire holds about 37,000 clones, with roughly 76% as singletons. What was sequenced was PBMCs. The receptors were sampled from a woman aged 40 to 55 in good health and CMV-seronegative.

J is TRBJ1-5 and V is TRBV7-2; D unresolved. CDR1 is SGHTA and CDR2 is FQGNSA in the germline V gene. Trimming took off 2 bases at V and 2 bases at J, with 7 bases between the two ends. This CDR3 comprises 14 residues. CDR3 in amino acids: CASSLHHGNQPQHF. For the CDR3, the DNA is TGTGCCAGCAGCTTACATCATGGCAATCAGCCCCAGCATTTT.

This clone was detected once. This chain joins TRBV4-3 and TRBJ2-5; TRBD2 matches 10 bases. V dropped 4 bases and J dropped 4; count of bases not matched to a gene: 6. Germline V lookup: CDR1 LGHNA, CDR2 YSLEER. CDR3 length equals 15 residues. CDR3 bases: TGCGCCAGCAGCCCAAGCGGGGGGGCCGGAGAGACCCAGTACTTC. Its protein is CASSPSGGAGETQYF.

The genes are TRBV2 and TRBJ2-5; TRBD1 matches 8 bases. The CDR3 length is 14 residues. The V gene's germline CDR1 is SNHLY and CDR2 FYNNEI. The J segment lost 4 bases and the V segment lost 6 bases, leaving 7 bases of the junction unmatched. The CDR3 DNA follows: TGTGCCAGCAGCAACGGACAGGGAGGAGAGACCCAGTACTTC. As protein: CASSNGQGGETQYF.

As DNA, the CDR3 is TGCAGCTCCAGACCCCGGGGGAATGAGCAGTTCTTC. Translation: CSSRPRGNEQFF. The rearrangement uses TRBV29-1 and TRBJ2-1; D is possibly TRBD2 (6 bases). Germline loops: CDR1 SQVTM, CDR2 ANQGSEA. The CDR3 extends over 12 amino acids. V dropped 8 bases and J dropped 7 bases, with 15 bases sitting between them.